This T cell receptor beta chain was observed in a study of T cells in Graves' hyperthyroidism and ophthalmopathy. Amplification of TCR beta CDR3 regions used RNA as the template. The primer set for the first-round RT-PCR of the TCR CDR3 was HTBI. A single record per CDR3 protein comes from TCRdb applying MiXCR to the multiplex PCR reads. The sample holds more than 500,000 distinct CDR3 sequences, around 50% seen once. Study-wide findings and caveats: Expanded thyroid clonotypes (above 0.001) were mostly also found in blood.

Germline CDR1 and CDR2: DFQATT and SNEGSKA (reference sequence). The CDR3 totals 16 residues. V dropped 2 bases and J dropped 1 base, with 17 bases sitting between them. This clonotype was detected many times. Its specificity is unknown. Exclusion of patients followed from uncontrolled infection, other autoimmune disease, pregnancy or lactation. The TCR originated in an adult woman with Graves' disease, either hyperthyroidism or ophthalmopathy (not recorded which). The gene calls are TRBV20-1 and TRBJ1-1; perhaps TRBD1 as D (5 bases). The sample comprised peripheral blood or thyroid tissue (not recorded which). CDR3: CSARPPRGFGNTEAFF. CDR3 nucleotide sequence: TGCAGTGCTAGACCCCCTCGGGGGTTCGGGAACACTGAAGCTTTCTTT.